This T cell receptor beta chain was sequenced during a study of CD8 T cells in Susac syndrome. In blood CD8+ and CD4+ T cells, TCR beta underwent sequencing. After extraction with the RNeasy kit, roughly 0.5 to 1 ug of the RNA was reverse transcribed using random hexamers. Amplification of TCR beta CDR3 was carried out by immunoSEQ multiplex PCR, which covered 54 Vbeta and 13 Jbeta segments. TCRdb reanalysed the immunoSEQ multiplex PCR reads using MiXCR and keeps one entry per CDR3 protein. The repertoire holds about 85,000 distinct CDR3 sequences, with roughly 94% as singletons. This CDR3 has 16 residues. Germline-derived CDR1 and CDR2 are DFQATT and SNEGSKA (reference sequence). The ends lost 4 bases at V and 8 bases at J; junction bases unmatched: 16.

The source of this sequence is a human donor with Susac syndrome. The rearrangement links TRBV20-1 to TRBJ2-4; 8 nucleotides match TRBD2. The sequencing sample was made of CD8+ T cells from PBMCs. DNA of the CDR3: TGCAGTGCTACCCCCGGGGGGGGGACTAAAGGGGACATTCAGTACTTC. Protein: CSATPGGGTKGDIQYF.